Sequencing of this TCR beta chain was carried out in a study of cytomegalovirus exposure and HLA in healthy donors. Study-wide findings and caveats: Trimming of TCR beta V- and J-genes showed a link, identified in a later analysis, to a missense DCLRE1C variant. Presence/absence analysis assumed near-uniform sequencing depth across donors.

PCR employed 60 Vbeta and 13 Jbeta primers. TCRdb keeps only in-frame clones here, not all; method: immunoSEQ multiplex PCR. The table shows under 200,000 clones, with roughly 73% occurring only once. The ends lost 4 bases at V and 5 bases at J; junction bases unmatched: 8. This CDR3 is built from 15 residues. Germline V gives CDR1 SNHLY, CDR2 FYNNEI. When sampled, the donors appeared nominally healthy, though they likely had unrecorded immune exposures. Note on this clone: The antigen is not known.

V is TRBV2 and J is TRBJ2-5; TRBD2 matches 9 bases. Material: PBMCs. The TCR was taken from a woman under 40 in good health and CMV-seronegative. CDR3 sequence: CASSVGGGDWETQYF. As DNA, the CDR3 is TGTGCCAGCAGTGTTGGCGGGGGGGACTGGGAGACCCAGTACTTC.